This T cell receptor beta chain is drawn from a study of blood T cell repertoires in COVID-19. Whole-study context: The origin of the acute and convalescent COVID-19 samples was the United States, Italy and Spain. From T cells, B-cell-depleted T cells, or PBMCs came the material, which was cDNA or gDNA.

Germline V CDR1 and CDR2: SGHTA, FQGTGA. V lost 5 bases and J lost 4; bases outside the gene matches: 4. The CDR3 consists of 15 residues. The data were produced by immunoSEQ multiplex PCR, yet TCRdb's version contains in-frame clones alone and is incomplete. The sample shows roughly 160,000 clones, around 90% of them seen only once. Sequenced material: peripheral blood. The V and J genes are TRBV7-3 and TRBJ2-5, with 13 nucleotides matching TRBD2. The sequence was obtained from a man aged 55 to 70 with acute or convalescent COVID-19. The DNA of the CDR3 is TGTGCCAGCAGCACGGGACTAGCGGGGAGAGAGACCCAGTACTTC. As protein: CASSTGLAGRETQYF.